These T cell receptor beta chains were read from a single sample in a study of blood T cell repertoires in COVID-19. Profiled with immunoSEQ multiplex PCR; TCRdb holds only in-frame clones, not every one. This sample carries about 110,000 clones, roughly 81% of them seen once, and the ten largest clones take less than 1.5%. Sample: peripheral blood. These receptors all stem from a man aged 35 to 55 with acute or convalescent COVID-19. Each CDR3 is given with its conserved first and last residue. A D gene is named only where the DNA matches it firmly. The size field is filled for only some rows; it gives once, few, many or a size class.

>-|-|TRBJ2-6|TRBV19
CASSLQLSGANVLTF
TGTGCCAGTAGTTTACAGCTCTCTGGGGCCAACGTCCTGACTTTC
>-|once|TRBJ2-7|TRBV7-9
CASSPLPQGPYEQYF
TGTGCCAGCAGCCCCCTCCCCCAGGGCCCCTACGAGCAGTACTTC
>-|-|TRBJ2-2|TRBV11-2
CASSLGGFDGELFF
TGTGCCAGCAGCTTAGGAGGGTTTGACGGGGAGCTGTTTTTT
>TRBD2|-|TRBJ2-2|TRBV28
CASSFDGRRTGELFF
TGTGCCAGCAGTTTCGACGGGAGGAGGACCGGGGAGCTGTTTTTT
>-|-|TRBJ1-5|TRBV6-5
CASSPDWGMPQHF
TGTGCCAGCAGCCCGGACTGGGGAATGCCCCAGCATTTT
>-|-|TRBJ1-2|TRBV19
CASSPPGHFRYTF
TGTGCCAGTAGTCCCCCTGGACACTTCCGCTACACCTTC
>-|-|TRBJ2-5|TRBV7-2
CASSSIQSTQYF
TGTGCCAGCAGCTCCATCCAGTCTACCCAGTACTTC
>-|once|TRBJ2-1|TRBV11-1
CASSLGQGEQFF
TGTGCCAGCAGCCTTGGGCAGGGTGAGCAGTTCTTC
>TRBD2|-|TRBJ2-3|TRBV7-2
CASSRRTSGVSTDTQYF
TGTGCCAGCAGCAGGCGGACTAGCGGGGTGAGCACAGATACGCAGTATTTT
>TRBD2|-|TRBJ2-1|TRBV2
CASRVGLAGYNEQFF
TGTGCCAGCAGGGTCGGACTAGCGGGGTACAATGAGCAGTTCTTC
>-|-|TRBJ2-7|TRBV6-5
CASSFYRDTYEQYF
TGTGCCAGCAGTTTCTACCGGGACACCTACGAGCAGTACTTC
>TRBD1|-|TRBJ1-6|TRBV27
CASRDRSYNSPLHF
TGTGCCAGCAGGGACAGGTCATATAATTCACCCCTCCACTTT
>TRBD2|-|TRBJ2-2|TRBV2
CASSEWGGLAGSNTGELFF
TGTGCCAGCAGTGAATGGGGGGGACTAGCGGGATCCAACACCGGGGAGCTGTTTTTT
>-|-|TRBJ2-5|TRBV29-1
CSVDGWGGVGETQYF
TGCAGCGTTGATGGCTGGGGAGGCGTGGGAGAGACCCAGTACTTC
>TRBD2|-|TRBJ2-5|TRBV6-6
CASSSPSGRQETQYF
TGTGCCAGCAGTTCCCCTAGCGGGAGGCAAGAGACCCAGTACTTC
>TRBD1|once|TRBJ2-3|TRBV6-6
CASSWTGSTDTQYF
TGTGCCAGCAGCTGGACAGGGAGTACAGATACGCAGTATTTT
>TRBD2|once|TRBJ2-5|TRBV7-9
CASSSGLAGVVETQYF
TGTGCCAGCAGTTCTGGACTAGCGGGGGTAGTCGAGACCCAGTACTTC
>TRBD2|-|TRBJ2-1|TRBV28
CASSFWTSVSSYNEQFF
TGTGCCAGCAGTTTTTGGACTAGCGTTAGCTCCTACAATGAGCAGTTCTTC
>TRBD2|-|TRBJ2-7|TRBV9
CASSVGTGAGGPYEQYF
TGTGCCAGCAGCGTAGGGACAGGAGCGGGAGGGCCCTACGAGCAGTACTTC
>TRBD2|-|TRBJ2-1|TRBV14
CASSQAGRAGGLNEQFF
TGTGCCAGCAGCCAAGCAGGACGAGCGGGAGGGCTGAATGAGCAGTTCTTC
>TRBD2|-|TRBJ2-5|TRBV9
CASSVRAGGHETQYF
TGTGCCAGCAGCGTAAGAGCGGGGGGGCACGAGACCCAGTACTTC
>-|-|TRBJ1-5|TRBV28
CASTFPYSNQPQHF
TGTGCCAGCACCTTCCCGTATAGCAATCAGCCCCAGCATTTT
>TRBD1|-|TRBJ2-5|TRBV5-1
CASSPQTGSGSETQYF
TGCGCCAGCAGCCCACAGACAGGGTCGGGGTCAGAGACCCAGTACTTC
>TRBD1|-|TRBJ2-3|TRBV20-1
CSASHSGGRTDTQYF
TGCAGTGCTAGTCACTCAGGGGGCAGGACAGATACGCAGTATTTT
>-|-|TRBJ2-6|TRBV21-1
CASSKGALMRANVLTF
TGTGCCAGCAGCAAAGGGGCTCTGATGAGAGCCAACGTCCTGACTTTC
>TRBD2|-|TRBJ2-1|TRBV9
CASSQSGRVEWGQFF
TGTGCCAGCAGCCAAAGCGGGAGGGTGGAGTGGGGGCAGTTCTTC
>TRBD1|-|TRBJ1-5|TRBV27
CASSLRQGGQPQHF
TGTGCCAGCAGTTTACGACAGGGAGGCCAGCCCCAGCATTTT
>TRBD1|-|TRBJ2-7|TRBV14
CASSQVEGQAGEQYF
TGTGCCAGCAGCCAAGTGGAGGGACAGGCGGGGGAGCAGTACTTC
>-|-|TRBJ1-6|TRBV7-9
CASSASRGSPLHF
TGTGCCAGCAGCGCATCCCGGGGTTCACCCCTCCACTTT
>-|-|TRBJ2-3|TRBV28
CASRSRDKPLDTQYF
TGTGCCAGCCGAAGCCGGGACAAGCCTTTAGATACGCAGTATTTT
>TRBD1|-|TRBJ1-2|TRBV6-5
CASSYSRGQLYGYTF
TGTGCCAGCAGTTACTCGAGGGGACAGCTCTATGGCTACACCTTC
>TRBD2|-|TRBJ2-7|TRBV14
CASSLRWGREGPREQYF
TGTGCCAGCAGCCTCCGATGGGGACGGGAGGGCCCGCGGGAGCAGTACTTC
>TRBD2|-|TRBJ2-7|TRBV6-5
CASIRTSGSYEQYF
TGTGCCAGCATTAGGACTAGCGGTTCCTACGAGCAGTACTTC
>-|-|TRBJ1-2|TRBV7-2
CASSQGHLGYGYTF
TGTGCCAGCAGCCAGGGGCACTTGGGCTATGGCTACACCTTC
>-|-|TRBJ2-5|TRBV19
CASSIGAKETQYF
TGTGCCAGTAGTATTGGGGCCAAGGAGACCCAGTACTTC
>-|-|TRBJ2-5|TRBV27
CASSNRGRETQYF
TGTGCCAGCAGCAACAGAGGGCGGGAGACCCAGTACTTC
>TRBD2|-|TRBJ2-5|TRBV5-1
CASSFSAGGQETQYF
TGCGCCAGCAGCTTTTCAGCGGGGGGCCAAGAGACCCAGTACTTC
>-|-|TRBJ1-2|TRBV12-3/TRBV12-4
CASSRGSRGYTF
TGTGCCAGCAGCAGGGGAAGTCGGGGCTACACCTTC
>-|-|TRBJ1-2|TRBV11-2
CASSLPPVGYTF
TGTGCCAGCAGCTTACCCCCGGTAGGCTACACCTTC
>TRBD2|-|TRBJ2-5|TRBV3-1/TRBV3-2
CASSRTVTSGRGETQYF
TGTGCCAGCAGCCGAACCGTGACTAGCGGGAGGGGGGAGACCCAGTACTTC
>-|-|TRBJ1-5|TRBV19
CASSIRRGNQPQHF
TGTGCCAGTAGTATACGGAGGGGCAATCAGCCCCAGCATTTT
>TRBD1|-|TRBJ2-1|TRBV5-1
CASSLRTGGWGSSYNEQFF
TGCGCCAGCAGCTTGAGGACAGGGGGCTGGGGGAGCTCCTACAATGAGCAGTTCTTC
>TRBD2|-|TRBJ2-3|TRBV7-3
CASSLTFSRGVDTQYF
TGTGCCAGCAGCTTAACGTTTTCGCGGGGGGTGGATACGCAGTATTTT
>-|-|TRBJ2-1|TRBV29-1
CSVEGPAGVAYNEQFF
TGCAGCGTTGAAGGCCCAGCGGGTGTCGCCTACAATGAGCAGTTCTTC
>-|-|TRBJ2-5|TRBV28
CASGGTGAYQETQYF
TGTGCCAGCGGGGGCACTGGGGCCTACCAAGAGACCCAGTACTTC
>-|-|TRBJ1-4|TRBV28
CASSLAGTNEKLFF
TGTGCCAGCAGTTTGGCGGGAACTAATGAAAAACTGTTTTTT
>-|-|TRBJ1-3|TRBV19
CASTDRYSGNTIYF
TGTGCCAGTACGGACAGATACTCTGGAAACACCATATATTTT
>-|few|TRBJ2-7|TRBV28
CASSLSTVAEDSYEQYF
TGTGCCAGCAGTTTATCCACGGTAGCGGAAGATTCCTACGAGCAGTACTTC
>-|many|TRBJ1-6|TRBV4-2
CASSQDLPGNSPLHF
TGTGCCAGCAGCCAAGATTTACCAGGGAATTCACCCCTCCACTTT
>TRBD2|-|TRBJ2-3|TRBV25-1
CASSELRTSGSTDTQYF
TGTGCCAGCAGTGAATTGCGGACTAGCGGGAGCACAGATACGCAGTATTTT
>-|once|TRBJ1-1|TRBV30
CAWSRGRANTEAFF
TGTGCCTGGAGTCGAGGCAGGGCGAACACTGAAGCTTTCTTT
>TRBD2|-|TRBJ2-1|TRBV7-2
CASSNWGGSYNEQFF
TGTGCCAGCAGCAACTGGGGGGGGTCCTACAATGAGCAGTTCTTC